The source of this T cell receptor beta chain is a study of CD8+ T cells in alopecia areata. The treatment was: oral pan-JAK inhibitor, 5-10 mg twice daily. Sequencing used cDNA as its template, made by extracting RNA and reverse transcribing it. Clones were sequenced by immunoSEQ multiplex PCR, and TCRdb holds only the in-frame ones, with some missing. Seen here are 95,000 to 110,000 clones, 84% observed once, and the top ten hold over 20%. Trimming pared 0 bases from V and 2 bases from J, leaving 8 bases between. This CDR3 is 15 amino acids long. CDR1 is SGHAT and CDR2 is FQNNGV in the germline V gene. Notes on the study in general: Across lesional scalp, and particularly alopecia totalis/universalis, clonality surpassed that of normal scalp. TCR sharing was clearer in mice than between patients, perhaps partly owing to patient HLA diversity.

Concerning this clone itself: Its cognate antigen is unknown.

The TCR comes from a human donor with alopecia areata. This chain connects TRBV11-2 to TRBJ2-1; D ambiguous. The starting material was CD8+ T cells sorted from blood, obtained at week 24, from a patient treated with tofacitinib. Here the CDR3 reads CASSLDSLAYNEQFF. The CDR3 DNA reads as TGTGCCAGCAGCTTAGATTCGCTAGCCTACAATGAGCAGTTCTTC.